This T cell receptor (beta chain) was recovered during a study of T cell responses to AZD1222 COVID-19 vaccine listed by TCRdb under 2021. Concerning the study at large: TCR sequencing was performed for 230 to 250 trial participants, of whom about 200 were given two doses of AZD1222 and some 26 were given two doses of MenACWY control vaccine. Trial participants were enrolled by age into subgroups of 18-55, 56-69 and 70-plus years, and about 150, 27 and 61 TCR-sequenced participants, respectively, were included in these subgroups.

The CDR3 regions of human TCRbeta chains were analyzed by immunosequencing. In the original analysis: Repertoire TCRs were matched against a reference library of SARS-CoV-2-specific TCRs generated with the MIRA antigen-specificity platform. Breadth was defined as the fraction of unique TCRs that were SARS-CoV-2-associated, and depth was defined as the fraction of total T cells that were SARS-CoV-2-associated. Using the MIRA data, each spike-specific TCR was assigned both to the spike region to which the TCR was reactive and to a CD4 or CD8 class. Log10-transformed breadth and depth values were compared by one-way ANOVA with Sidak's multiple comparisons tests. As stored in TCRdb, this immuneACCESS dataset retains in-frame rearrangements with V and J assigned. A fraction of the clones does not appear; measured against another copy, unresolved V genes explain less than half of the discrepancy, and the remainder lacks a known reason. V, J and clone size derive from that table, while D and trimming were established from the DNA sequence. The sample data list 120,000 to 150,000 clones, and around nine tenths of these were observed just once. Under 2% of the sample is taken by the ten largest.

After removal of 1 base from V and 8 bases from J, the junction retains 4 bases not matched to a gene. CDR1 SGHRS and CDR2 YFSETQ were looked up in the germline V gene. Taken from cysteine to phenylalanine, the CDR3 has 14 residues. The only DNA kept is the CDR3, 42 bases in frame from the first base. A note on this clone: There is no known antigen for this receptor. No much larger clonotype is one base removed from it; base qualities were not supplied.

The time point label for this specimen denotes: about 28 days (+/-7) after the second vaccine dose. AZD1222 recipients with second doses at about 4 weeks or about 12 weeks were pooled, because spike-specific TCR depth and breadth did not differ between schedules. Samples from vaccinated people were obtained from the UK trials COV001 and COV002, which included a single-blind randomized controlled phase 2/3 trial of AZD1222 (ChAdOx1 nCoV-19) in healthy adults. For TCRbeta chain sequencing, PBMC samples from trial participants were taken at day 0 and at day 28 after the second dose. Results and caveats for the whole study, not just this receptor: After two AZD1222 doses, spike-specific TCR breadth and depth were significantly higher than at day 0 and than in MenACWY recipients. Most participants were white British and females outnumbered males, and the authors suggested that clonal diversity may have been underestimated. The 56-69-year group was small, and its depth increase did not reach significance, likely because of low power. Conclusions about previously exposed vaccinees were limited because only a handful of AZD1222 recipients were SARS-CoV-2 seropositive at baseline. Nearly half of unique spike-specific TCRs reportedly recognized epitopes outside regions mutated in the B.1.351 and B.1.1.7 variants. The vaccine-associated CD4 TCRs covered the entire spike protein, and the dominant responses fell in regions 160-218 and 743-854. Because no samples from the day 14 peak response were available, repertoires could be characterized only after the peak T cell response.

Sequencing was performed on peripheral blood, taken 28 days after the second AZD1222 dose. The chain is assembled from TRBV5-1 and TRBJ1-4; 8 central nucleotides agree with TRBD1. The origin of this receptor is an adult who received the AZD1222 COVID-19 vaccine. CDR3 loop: CASSLTGGAEKLFF. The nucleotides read TGCGCCAGCAGCTTGACAGGGGGTGCGGAAAAACTGTTTTTT.